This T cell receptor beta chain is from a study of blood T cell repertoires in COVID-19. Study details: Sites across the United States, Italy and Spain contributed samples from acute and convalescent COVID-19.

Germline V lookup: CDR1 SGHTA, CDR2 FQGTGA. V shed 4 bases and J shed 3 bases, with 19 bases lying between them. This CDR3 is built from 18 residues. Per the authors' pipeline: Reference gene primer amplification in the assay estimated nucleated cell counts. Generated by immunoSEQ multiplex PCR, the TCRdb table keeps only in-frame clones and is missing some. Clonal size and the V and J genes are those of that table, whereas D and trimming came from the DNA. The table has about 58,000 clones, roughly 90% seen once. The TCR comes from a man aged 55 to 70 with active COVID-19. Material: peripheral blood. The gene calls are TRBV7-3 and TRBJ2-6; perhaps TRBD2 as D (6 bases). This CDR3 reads CASSWRTSGEHGANVLTF. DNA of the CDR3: TGTGCCAGCAGCTGGAGGACATCGGGGGAGCATGGGGCCAACGTCCTGACTTTC.